The 12 T cell receptor beta chains below all came from one sample that was sequenced in a study of blood T cells in healthy people across ages. A second PCR, run for about 6 to 11 cycles, used a sample-barcoded 5' primer plus a J-beta primer mix. MiXCR, applied by TCRdb to the 5' RACE reads, yields one record per CDR3 protein. The sample has about 1,600,000 distinct CDR3 sequences; roughly 45% are singletons. Sequenced: blood. The receptors derive from a woman aged 18-35 years in good health.

In its sample, this clonotype was seen a few times. The gene calls are TRBV29-1 and TRBJ1-2; 9 nucleotides align to TRBD1. With 7 bases clipped from V and 6 bases from J, the junction kept 6 bases outside the gene matches. The germline gives CDR1 SQVTM, CDR2 ANQGSEA. This CDR3 comprises 12 residues. The CDR3 DNA follows: TGCAGCGCAACAGGGGGCTTGAATGGCTACACCTTC. It is translated as CSATGGLNGYTF.

This clonotype was seen at least ten times. DNA for the CDR3: TGTGCCGGAAGCGGGGTCCGCACCGGGGAGCTGTTTTTT. This codes for CAGSGVRTGELFF. The V call is TRBV30, the J call TRBJ2-2, with TRBD2 matching over 7 bases. Germline loops: CDR1 GTSNPN, CDR2 SVGIG (reference sequence). Trimming removed 8 bases from V and 4 bases from J; junction bases left unmatched: 7. This CDR3 is 13 amino acids long.

The rearrangement uses TRBV7-9 and TRBJ2-1; D might be TRBD1 or TRBD2, each matching 5 bases. The CDR3 totals 13 residues. Looked up from germline, CDR1 is SEHNR and CDR2 is FQNEAQ (reference sequence). Here the CDR3 reads CAGLRGDRDEQFF. The CDR3, as DNA: TGTGCGGGCCTTAGGGGAGATCGGGATGAGCAGTTCTTC. Looking up the rest from reference TRBV7-9 and TRBJ2-1 gives the full variable domain: DTGVSQNPRHKITKRGQNVTFRCDPISEHNRLYWYRQTLGQGPEFLTYFQNEAQLEKSRLLSDRFSAERPKGSFSTLEIQRTEQGDSAMYLCAGLRGDRDEQFFGPGTRLTVL.

The chain uses TRBV6-6 and TRBJ2-3; D is unresolved. The ends were cut back, 4 bases at V and 4 bases at J, with 12 bases in the middle. The CDR3 is 14 residues long. Germline V gene lookup returns CDR1 MNHNY and CDR2 SVGAGI (reference sequence). The CDR3 nucleotides are TGTGCCAGCAGTTCCCATCGTACAGCAGATACGCAGTATTTT. It yields the protein CASSSHRTADTQYF.

The chain has TRBV6-5 and TRBJ1-1; D gene uncertain. V was trimmed by 6 bases and J by 2 bases, leaving 19 bases between them. Per germline, CDR1 MNHEY and CDR2 SVGAGI. This CDR3 comprises 16 residues. The CDR3 DNA follows: TGTGCCAGCAGGCCCCCCTGGGGAACCTTAAACACTGAAGCTTTCTTT. Encoded protein: CASRPPWGTLNTEAFF.

The rearrangement links TRBV6-5 to TRBJ1-2; tentative D call: TRBD1 (6 bases). V was cut by 7 bases and J by 4 bases, with 22 bases left in between. Germline lookup yields CDR1 MNHEY and CDR2 SVGAGI. This CDR3 spans 16 amino acids. The chain's CDR3 is CASTAVTGTLRYGYTF. CDR3 nucleotides: TGTGCCAGCACCGCCGTCACCGGGACACTTCGCTATGGCTACACCTTC.

This clonotype was seen more than once but under ten times. The V and J genes are TRBV7-9 and TRBJ1-6; D may be TRBD1 (6 bases). The germline V gene has CDR1 SEHNR and CDR2 FQNEAQ (reference sequence). V gave up 6 bases and J gave up 5 bases, with 14 bases separating them. The CDR3 consists of 15 residues. CDR3 in DNA: TGTGCCAGCAGACTCAGGGGAAGGAATAATTCACCCCTCCACTTT. It translates to CASRLRGRNNSPLHF.

The chain's CDR3 is CASSSGTGRTDTQYF. CDR3 sequence (DNA): TGTGCCAGCAGCTCCGGGACAGGGCGCACAGATACGCAGTATTTT. V usage is TRBV7-6 and J usage is TRBJ2-3; 9 bases agree with TRBD1. The trim removed 4 bases at V and 1 base at J, leaving 3 bases unmatched. This CDR3 is built from 15 residues. CDR1 SGHVS and CDR2 FNYEAQ come from the germline V gene.

This clonotype was found a few times. V usage is TRBV25-1 and J usage is TRBJ2-7, with D maybe TRBD1 (5 bases). V was pared by 7 bases and J by 3 bases, with 13 bases between. Germline V gives CDR1 MGHDK, CDR2 SYGVNS. The CDR3 totals 13 residues. The CDR3 bases are TGTGCCAGCAAGGAGACAGAGAGCTACGAGCAGTACTTC. Its protein product is CASKETESYEQYF.

The chain recombines TRBV24-1 with TRBJ2-1; possibly TRBD2 for D (5 bases). The V end lost 0 bases, the J end lost 7 bases, and 12 bases lay between the germline ends. Germline CDR1 is KGHDR and CDR2 is SFDVKD. The CDR3 has 15 residues. The DNA for the CDR3 is TGTGCCACCAGTGATTTGCTCGACCCGGGAAATGAGCAGTTCTTC. Amino acid sequence: CATSDLLDPGNEQFF.

J is TRBJ2-3 and V is TRBV3-1, with 8 bases matching TRBD2. The CDR3 length is 14 residues. CDR1 and CDR2 from the germline V gene are LGHDT and YNNKEL (reference sequence). With 3 bases clipped from V and 7 bases from J, the junction kept 6 bases outside the gene matches. CDR3 loop: CASSHGSGTYTQYF. CDR3 coding DNA: TGTGCCAGCAGCCATGGTAGCGGGACATATACGCAGTATTTT.

This sequence joins TRBV27 and TRBJ1-1; D remains unclear. Between the trimmed V and J ends, which lost 3 bases and 4 bases, there was a span of 12 bases. In germline, CDR1 is MNHEY, CDR2 SMNVEV (reference sequence). The CDR3 runs 14 residues. The CDR3 loop is CASSFSLTGTEAFF. In DNA, the CDR3 is TGTGCCAGCAGTTTTTCCTTAACGGGCACTGAAGCTTTCTTT.